The T cell receptor beta chain described here comes from a study of blood T cells in healthy people across ages. Each individual donor underwent a draw of roughly 10 milliliters of peripheral blood. V lost 7 bases and J lost 3, with 12 bases in between. The germline V gene has CDR1 LNHDA and CDR2 SQIVND (reference sequence). This CDR3 comprises 13 residues. With a J-beta primer mix and a sample-barcoded 5' primer, a second PCR ran roughly 6 to 12 cycles. TCRdb re-derived calls from the 5' RACE reads in MiXCR, one entry per CDR3 protein. The repertoire consists of about 1,800,000 distinct CDR3 sequences, with about 28% occurring once and the leading ten covering 7.7%.

Specimen: blood. This receptor was identified in a woman aged 30 to 39 in good health. The V and J genes are TRBV19 and TRBJ1-1, with D possibly being TRBD1 (6 bases). This chain's CDR3 is CASMRGDYTEAFF. The DNA for the CDR3 is TGTGCCAGTATGAGGGGGGACTACACTGAAGCTTTCTTT.